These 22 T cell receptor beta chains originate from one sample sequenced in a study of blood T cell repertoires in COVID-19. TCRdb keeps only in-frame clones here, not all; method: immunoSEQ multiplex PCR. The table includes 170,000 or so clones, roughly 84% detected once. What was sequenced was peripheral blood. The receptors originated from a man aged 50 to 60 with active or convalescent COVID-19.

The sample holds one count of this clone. The CDR3 spells CASSIPGGYDGYTF. The CDR3 region has the DNA TGTGCCAGTAGTATTCCGGGTGGGTACGATGGCTACACCTTC. This rearrangement joins TRBV19 to TRBJ1-2; D remains unclear. V gave up 3 bases and J gave up 6 bases, with 14 bases separating them. This CDR3 is 14 amino acids long. The V gene's germline CDR1 is LNHDA and CDR2 SQIVND (reference sequence).

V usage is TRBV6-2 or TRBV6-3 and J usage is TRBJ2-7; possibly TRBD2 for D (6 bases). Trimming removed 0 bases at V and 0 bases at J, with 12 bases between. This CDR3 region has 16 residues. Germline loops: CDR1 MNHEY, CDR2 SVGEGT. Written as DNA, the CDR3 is TGTGCCAGCAGTTACTCGCGTGCGGGGAGCTCCTACGAGCAGTACTTC. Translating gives CASSYSRAGSSYEQYF.

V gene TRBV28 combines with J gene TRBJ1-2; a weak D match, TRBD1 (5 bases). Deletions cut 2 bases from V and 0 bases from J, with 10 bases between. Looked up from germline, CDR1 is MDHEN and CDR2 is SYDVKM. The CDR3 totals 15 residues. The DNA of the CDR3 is TGTGCCAGCAGTTTAGGGGCATTTACTAACTATGGCTACACCTTC. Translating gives CASSLGAFTNYGYTF.

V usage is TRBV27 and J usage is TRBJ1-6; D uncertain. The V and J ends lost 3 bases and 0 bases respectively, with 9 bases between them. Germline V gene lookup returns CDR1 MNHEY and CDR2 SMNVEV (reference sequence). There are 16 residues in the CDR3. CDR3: CASSFRSGSYNSPLHF. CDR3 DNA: TGTGCCAGCAGTTTCCGCTCCGGCTCCTATAATTCACCCCTCCACTTT.

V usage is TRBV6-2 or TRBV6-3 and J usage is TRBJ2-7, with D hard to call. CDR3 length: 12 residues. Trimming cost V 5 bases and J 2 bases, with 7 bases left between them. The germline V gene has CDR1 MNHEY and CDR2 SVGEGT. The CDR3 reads CASSNSAYEQYF. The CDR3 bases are TGTGCCAGCAGTAACAGTGCCTACGAGCAGTACTTC.

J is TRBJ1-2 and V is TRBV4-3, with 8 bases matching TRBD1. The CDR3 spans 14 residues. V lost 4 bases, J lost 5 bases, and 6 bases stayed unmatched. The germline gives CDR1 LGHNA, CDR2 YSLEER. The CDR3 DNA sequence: TGCGCCAGCAGCCGCACCGGACAGGGTTATGGCTACACCTTC. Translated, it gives CASSRTGQGYGYTF.

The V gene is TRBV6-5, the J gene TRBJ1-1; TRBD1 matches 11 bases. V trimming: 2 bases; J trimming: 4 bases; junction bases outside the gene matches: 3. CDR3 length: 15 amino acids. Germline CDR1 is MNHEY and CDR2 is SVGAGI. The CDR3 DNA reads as TGTGCCAGCAGTTACGGACAGGGGGCGGTCACTGAAGCTTTCTTT. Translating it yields CASSYGQGAVTEAFF.

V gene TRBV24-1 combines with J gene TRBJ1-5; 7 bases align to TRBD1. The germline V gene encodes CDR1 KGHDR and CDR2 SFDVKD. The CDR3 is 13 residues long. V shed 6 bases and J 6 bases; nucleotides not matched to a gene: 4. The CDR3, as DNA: TGTGCCACCAGTCCCTCAGGGGGTCAGCCCCAGCATTTT. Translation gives CATSPSGGQPQHF.

CDR3 DNA sequence: TGTGCCAGCAGTAGGGACACCTATAGCAATCAGCCCCAGCATTTT. Translation gives CASSRDTYSNQPQHF. This sequence joins TRBV6-5 and TRBJ1-5, with TRBD1 as a possible D gene (6 bases). The CDR3 is 15 amino acids. The germline gives CDR1 MNHEY, CDR2 SVGAGI. V was pared by 5 bases and J by 0 bases, with 11 bases between.

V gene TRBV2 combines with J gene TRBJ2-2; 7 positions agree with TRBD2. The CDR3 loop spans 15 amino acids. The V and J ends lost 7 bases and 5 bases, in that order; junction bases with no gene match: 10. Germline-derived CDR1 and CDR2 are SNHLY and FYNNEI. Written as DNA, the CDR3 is TGTGCCAGCAACACTGAGCTTAGCGGGACCGGGGAGCTGTTTTTT. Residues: CASNTELSGTGELFF. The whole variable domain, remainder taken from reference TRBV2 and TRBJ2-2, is EPEVTQTPSHQVTQMGQEVILRCVPISNHLYFYWYRQILGQKVEFLVSFYNNEISEKSEIFDDQFSVERPDGSNFTLKIRSTKLEDSAMYFCASNTELSGTGELFFGEGSRLTVL.

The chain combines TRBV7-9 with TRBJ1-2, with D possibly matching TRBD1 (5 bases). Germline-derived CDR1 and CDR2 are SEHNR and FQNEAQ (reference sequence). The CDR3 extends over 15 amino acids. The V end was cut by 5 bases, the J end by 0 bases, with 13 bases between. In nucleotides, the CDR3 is TGTGCCAGCAGCATGACAGCCGCAGCTAACTATGGCTACACCTTC. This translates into CASSMTAAANYGYTF.

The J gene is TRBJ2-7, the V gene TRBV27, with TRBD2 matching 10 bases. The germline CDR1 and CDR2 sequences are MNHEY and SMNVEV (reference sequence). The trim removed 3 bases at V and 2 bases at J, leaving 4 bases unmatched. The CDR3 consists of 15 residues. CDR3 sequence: CASSFGSGRAYEQYF. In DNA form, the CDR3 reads TGTGCCAGCAGTTTCGGGAGCGGGAGGGCCTACGAGCAGTACTTC.

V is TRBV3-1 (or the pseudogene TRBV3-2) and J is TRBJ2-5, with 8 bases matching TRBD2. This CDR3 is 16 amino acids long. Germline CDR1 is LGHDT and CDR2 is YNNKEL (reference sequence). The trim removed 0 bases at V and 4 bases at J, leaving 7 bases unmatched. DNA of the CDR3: TGTGCCAGCAGCCAAGAGATTCCCAGCGGGAGAGAGACCCAGTACTTC. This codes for CASSQEIPSGRETQYF.

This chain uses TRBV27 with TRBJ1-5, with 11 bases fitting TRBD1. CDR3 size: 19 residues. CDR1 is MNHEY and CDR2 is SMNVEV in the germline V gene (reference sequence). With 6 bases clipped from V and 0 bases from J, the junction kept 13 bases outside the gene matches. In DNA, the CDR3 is TGTGCCAGCAGCCATCGACGGGACAGGGGGTCTTATAGCAATCAGCCCCAGCATTTT. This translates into CASSHRRDRGSYSNQPQHF.

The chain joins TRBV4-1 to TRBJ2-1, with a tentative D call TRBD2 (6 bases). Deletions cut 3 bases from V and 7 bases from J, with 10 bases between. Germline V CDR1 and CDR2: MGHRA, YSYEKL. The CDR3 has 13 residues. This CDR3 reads CASSQFGGNEQFF. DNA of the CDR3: TGCGCCAGCAGCCAGTTCGGGGGTAATGAGCAGTTCTTC.

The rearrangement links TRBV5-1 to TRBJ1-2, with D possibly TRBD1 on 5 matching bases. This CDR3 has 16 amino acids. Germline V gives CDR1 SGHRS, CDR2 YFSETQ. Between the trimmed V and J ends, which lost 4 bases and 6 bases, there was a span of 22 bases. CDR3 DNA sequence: TGCGCCAGCAGCCTCTCTGGTCAGGGCTTGATCGATGGCTACACCTTC. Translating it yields CASSLSGQGLIDGYTF.

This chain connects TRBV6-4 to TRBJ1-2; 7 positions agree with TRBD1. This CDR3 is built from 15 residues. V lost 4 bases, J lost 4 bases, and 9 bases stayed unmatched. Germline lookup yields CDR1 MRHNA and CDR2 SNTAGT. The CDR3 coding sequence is TGTGCCAGCAGTGCTACCGGGACAGCCTTCTATGGCTACACCTTC. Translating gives CASSATGTAFYGYTF.

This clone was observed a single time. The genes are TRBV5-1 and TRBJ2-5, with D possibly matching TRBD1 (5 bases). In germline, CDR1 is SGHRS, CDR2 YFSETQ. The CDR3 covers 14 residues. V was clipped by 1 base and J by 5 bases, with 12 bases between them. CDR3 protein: CASSLQGVGETQYF. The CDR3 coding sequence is TGCGCCAGCAGCTTGCAAGGGGTGGGGGAGACCCAGTACTTC.

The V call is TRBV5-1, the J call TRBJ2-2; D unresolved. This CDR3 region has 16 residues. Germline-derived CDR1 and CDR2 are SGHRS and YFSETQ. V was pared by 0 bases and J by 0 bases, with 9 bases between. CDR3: CASSLGLAPNTGELFF. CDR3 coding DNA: TGCGCCAGCAGCTTGGGGTTGGCCCCGAACACCGGGGAGCTGTTTTTT.

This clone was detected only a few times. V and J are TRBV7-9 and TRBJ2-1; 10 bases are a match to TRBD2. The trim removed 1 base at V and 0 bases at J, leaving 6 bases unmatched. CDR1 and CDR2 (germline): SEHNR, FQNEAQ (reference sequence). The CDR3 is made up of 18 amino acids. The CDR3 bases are TGTGCCAGCAGCTTAGTTCTAGCGGGAGCGAGCTCCTACAATGAGCAGTTCTTC. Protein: CASSLVLAGASSYNEQFF.

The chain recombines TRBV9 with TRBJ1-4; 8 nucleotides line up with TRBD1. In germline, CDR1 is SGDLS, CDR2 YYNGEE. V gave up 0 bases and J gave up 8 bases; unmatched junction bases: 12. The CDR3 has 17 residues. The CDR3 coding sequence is TGTGCCAGCAGCGTAGATTCCCCGACAGGGGTTCGGGAAAAACTGTTTTTT. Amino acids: CASSVDSPTGVREKLFF.

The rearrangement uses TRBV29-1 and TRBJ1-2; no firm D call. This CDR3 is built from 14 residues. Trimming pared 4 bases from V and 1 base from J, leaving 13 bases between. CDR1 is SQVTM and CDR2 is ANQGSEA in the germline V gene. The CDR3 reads CSVGPLTFNYGYTF. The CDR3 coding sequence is TGCAGCGTTGGTCCGTTGACATTTAACTATGGCTACACCTTC.